This T cell receptor beta chain was retrieved from a study of response to subunit inactivated influenza vaccine. Study conclusions and caveats: The study's authors posited that every seasonal influenza vaccination enlists few new T cells.

The CDR3 extends over 16 amino acids. The J segment lost 4 bases and the V segment lost 6 bases, leaving 9 bases of the junction unmatched. Germline-derived CDR1 and CDR2 are MNHNS and SASEGT. This clonotype occurred a few times. What it binds is not known. TCRdb fed the RT-PCR reads into MiXCR, producing one record per CDR3 protein. The sample carries around 480,000 distinct CDR3 sequences, 16% recorded once. The sample was CD4+ T cells sorted from PBMCs, taken around 25 months after vaccination. The chain couples TRBV6-1 to TRBJ1-5; 10 bases fit TRBD1. The receptor comes from a man between 50 and 69 years old who received an inactivated influenza vaccine. CDR3 coding DNA: TGTGCCAGCAGGAAGGGGACAGGGGCCTCTAATCAGCCCCAGCATTTT. Protein sequence: CASRKGTGASNQPQHF.